The TCR beta chain described here comes from a study of shared clonotypes between healthy human individuals. Findings of the study overall: An effect of sequencing depth on clonotype sharing among donors was expected. Generally, naive subsets (rather than memory subsets) showed larger estimated richness. Of the naive CD4 clonotypes, about 5% were shared across a few donors.

CD45RO-negative, CCR7-positively selected cells formed the naive CD8 fraction, excluding terminally differentiated effector memory CD45RA+ cells. Adult Caucasians living in Nashville, Tennessee made up all of the donors. The assay was immunoSEQ multiplex PCR, and TCRdb's table has in-frame clones only and misses some. This table has roughly 850,000 clones, 96% appearing once. Points on this clone: Its antigen is undetermined.

CDR1 is SEHNR and CDR2 is FQNEAQ in the germline V gene (reference sequence). V was clipped by 5 bases and J by 7 bases; unmatched bases: 6. CDR3 length equals 13 residues. The source is a man aged 25-40 years in good health. The chain couples TRBV7-9 to TRBJ1-2; TRBD1 matches at 8 bases. The sample taken for sequencing was naive CD8+ T cells sorted from blood. CDR3 DNA: TGTGCCAGCAGCCCACCGGACAGGGTTGGCTACACCTTC. It is translated as CASSPPDRVGYTF.